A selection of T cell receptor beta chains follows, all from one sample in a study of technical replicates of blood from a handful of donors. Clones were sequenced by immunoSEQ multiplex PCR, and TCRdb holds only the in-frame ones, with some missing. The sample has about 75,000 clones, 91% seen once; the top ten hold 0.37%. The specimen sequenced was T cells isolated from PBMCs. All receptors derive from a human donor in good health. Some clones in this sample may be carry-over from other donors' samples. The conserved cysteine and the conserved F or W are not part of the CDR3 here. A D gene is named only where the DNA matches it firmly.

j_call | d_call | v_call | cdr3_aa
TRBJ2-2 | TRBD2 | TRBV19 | ATLRGDTGELF
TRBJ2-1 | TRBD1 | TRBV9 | ASSVGTGEVRYEQF
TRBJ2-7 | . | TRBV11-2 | ASSLVAGQEQY
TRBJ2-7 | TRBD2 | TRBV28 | ASGRAVGEQY
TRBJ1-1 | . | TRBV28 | ASSLSIANTEAF
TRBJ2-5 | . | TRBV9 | ASSADWTEGETQY
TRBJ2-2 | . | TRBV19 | ASRRDRNTGELF
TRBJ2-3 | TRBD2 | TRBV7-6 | ASGVAGGRDTQY
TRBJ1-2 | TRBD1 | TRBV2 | ASTGGEVYGYT
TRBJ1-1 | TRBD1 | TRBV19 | ASSTDRDTEAF
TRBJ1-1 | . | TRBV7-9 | ASSYTQEGEAF
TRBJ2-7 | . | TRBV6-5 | ASSLQAAYEQY
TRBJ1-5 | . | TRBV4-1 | ASSQFLPRQPQH
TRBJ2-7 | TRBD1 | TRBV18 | ASSPPRTGLHEQY
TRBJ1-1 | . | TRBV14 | ASSLLGSGTEAF
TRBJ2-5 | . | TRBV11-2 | ASSPRPGVVETQY
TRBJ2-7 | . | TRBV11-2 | ASSFGLYYEQY
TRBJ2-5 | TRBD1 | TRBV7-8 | ASSTRTGVSVETQY
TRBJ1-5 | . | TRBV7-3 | ASSDRGEGGQPQH
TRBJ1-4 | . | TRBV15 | ATSRDIGGYEKLF
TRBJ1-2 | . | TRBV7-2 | ASSLDAGLGYT
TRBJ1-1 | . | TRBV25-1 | ASSDWARRDTEAF
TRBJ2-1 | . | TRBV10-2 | ASSERALEQF
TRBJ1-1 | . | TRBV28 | ASSLGGNPYTEAF
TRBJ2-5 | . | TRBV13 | ASSLLKGEQETQY
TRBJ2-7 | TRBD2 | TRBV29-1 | SAILAGDYYEQY
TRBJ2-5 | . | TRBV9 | ASSSRGQPQETQY
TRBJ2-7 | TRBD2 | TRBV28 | ASSLSGSGVISYEQY
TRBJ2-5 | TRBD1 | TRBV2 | ASSELTGEETQY
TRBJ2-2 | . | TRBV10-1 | ASSERRANTGELF
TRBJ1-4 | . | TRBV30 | ASGLRHEKLF